These 15 T cell receptor beta chains originate from one sample sequenced in a study of blood T cell repertoires in COVID-19. The method was immunoSEQ multiplex PCR; TCRdb's version includes in-frame clones alone and lacks a portion of them. Of about 150,000 clones in the sample, around 80% were seen once. Sequenced input: peripheral blood. Receptor source: a man in his 60s who had recovered from COVID-19.

The rearrangement joins TRBV15 to TRBJ1-4; 7 bases fit TRBD1. The CDR3 length is 16 residues. J lost 5 bases, V lost 3 bases, and 9 bases had no gene match. Germline CDR1 LNHNV, CDR2 YYDKDF (reference sequence). The CDR3 protein is CATSRQTGYKNEKLFF. In DNA, the CDR3 is TGTGCCACCAGCAGGCAGACAGGGTATAAGAATGAAAAACTGTTTTTT.

This chain joins TRBV30 and TRBJ1-4, with D perhaps TRBD1 (5 bases). Germline CDR1 is GTSNPN and CDR2 is SVGIG (reference sequence). V gave up 2 bases and J gave up 3 bases, with 10 bases separating them. This CDR3 has 14 residues. DNA of the CDR3: TGTGCCTGGAGTCCCGGACAAGCTAATGAAAAACTGTTTTTT. Translation gives CAWSPGQANEKLFF.

The genes are TRBV30 and TRBJ2-1; D might be TRBD2 (6 bases). CDR3 length equals 14 residues. Germline lookup yields CDR1 GTSNPN and CDR2 SVGIG (reference sequence). Trimming removed 3 bases from V and 8 bases from J, with 17 bases in between. CDR3 sequence: CAWSPGTSTDEQFF. CDR3 bases: TGTGCCTGGAGCCCGGGGACTTCAACGGATGAGCAGTTCTTC.

V and J are TRBV2 and TRBJ2-2, with D perhaps TRBD1 (5 bases). Per germline, CDR1 SNHLY and CDR2 FYNNEI. This CDR3 has 15 residues. Trimming stripped 8 bases from V and 0 bases from J, with 13 bases between. CDR3 region: CASSPGSANTGELFF. In nucleotides, the CDR3 is TGTGCCAGCTCCCCAGGGTCCGCGAACACCGGGGAGCTGTTTTTT.

The chain has TRBV6-2 or TRBV6-3 and TRBJ2-5; 10 bases are a match to TRBD2. Germline lookup yields CDR1 MNHEY and CDR2 SVGEGT. The CDR3 is 14 residues long. Trimming cost V 5 bases and J 5 bases; bases outside gene matches: 5. The CDR3: CASSPGLAAETQYF. The CDR3 region has the DNA TGTGCCAGCAGTCCCGGACTAGCGGCGGAGACCCAGTACTTC.

This clone was recorded once. The chain is built from TRBV18 and TRBJ1-1; D may be TRBD1 (5 bases). Germline V CDR1 and CDR2: KGHSH, LQKENI. The CDR3 has 14 amino acids. Trimming took off 3 bases at V and 5 bases at J, with 13 bases between the two ends. CDR3 sequence reads: CASSPKQVLTEAFF. The DNA for the CDR3 is TGTGCCAGCTCACCTAAACAGGTATTGACTGAAGCTTTCTTT.

This clone came up once. This chain uses TRBV27 with TRBJ1-4, with TRBD1 identical over 12 bases. After removal of 6 bases from V and 0 bases from J, the junction contained 5 bases not matched to a gene. Germline CDR1 MNHEY, CDR2 SMNVEV (reference sequence). The CDR3 spans 17 residues. As DNA, the CDR3 is TGTGCCAGCAGCCGGGGACAGGGGGCGACAACTAATGAAAAACTGTTTTTT. Its protein is CASSRGQGATTNEKLFF.

V gene TRBV7-9 combines with J gene TRBJ1-1; D is possibly TRBD1 (5 bases). Trimming took 3 bases from V and 1 from J, leaving 12 bases between them. CDR1 is SEHNR and CDR2 is FQNEAQ in the germline V gene (reference sequence). CDR3 size: 15 residues. CDR3 sequence: CASSFPTTGNTEAFF. CDR3 nucleotide sequence: TGTGCCAGCAGCTTCCCCACCACAGGGAACACTGAAGCTTTCTTT.

V gene TRBV27 combines with J gene TRBJ2-7; 9 bases map to TRBD2. The V gene's germline CDR1 is MNHEY and CDR2 SMNVEV (reference sequence). The V gene end was trimmed by 2 bases and the J gene end by 7 bases; junction bases not matched to a gene: 3. The CDR3 spans 13 residues. This CDR3 is CASSLGLAGEQYF. The CDR3 nucleotides read TGTGCCAGCAGTTTAGGGCTAGCGGGGGAGCAGTACTTC.

The J gene is TRBJ2-1, the V gene TRBV7-3; a weak D match, TRBD1 (5 bases). Trimming shortened V by 2 bases and J by 3 bases, and 11 bases separated the two germline ends. The CDR3 covers 15 residues. Per germline, CDR1 SGHTA and CDR2 FQGTGA. The CDR3 DNA reads TGTGCCAGCAGCTTATCGCAGGGTAGCTACAATGAGCAGTTCTTC. Translated: CASSLSQGSYNEQFF.

This sequence joins TRBV19 and TRBJ2-2; TRBD1 might be the D (5 bases). This CDR3 region has 16 residues. Germline CDR1 is LNHDA and CDR2 is SQIVND (reference sequence). Trimming cost V 10 bases and J 1 base, with 19 bases left between them. The chain's CDR3 is CATLPAGQGNTGELFF. The CDR3 coding sequence is TGTGCCACACTCCCGGCCGGGCAGGGGAACACCGGGGAGCTGTTTTTT.

The sample holds one count of this clone. The chain has TRBV6-1 and TRBJ1-2; D is uncertain. This CDR3 comprises 14 residues. Trimming pared 0 bases from V and 1 base from J, leaving 6 bases between. Per germline, CDR1 MNHNS and CDR2 SASEGT. This CDR3 is CASSEANSNYGYTF. DNA of the CDR3: TGTGCCAGCAGTGAAGCGAACAGTAACTATGGCTACACCTTC.

The chain joins TRBV29-1 to TRBJ1-4, with no clear D. The ends were cut back, 1 base at V and 8 bases at J, with 5 bases in the middle. CDR1 and CDR2 (germline): SQVTM, ANQGSEA. The CDR3 is 11 residues long. The CDR3 loop is CSVEVGEKLFF. DNA of the CDR3: TGCAGCGTTGAAGTCGGGGAAAAACTGTTTTTT.

The J gene is TRBJ2-7, the V gene TRBV28, with TRBD2 matching over 8 bases. Losses at the gene ends were 8 bases for V and 5 bases for J; bases not matched to a gene: 8. The CDR3 consists of 13 residues. The germline CDR1 and CDR2 sequences are MDHEN and SYDVKM. The CDR3 loop is CASCEAGVDEQYF. The CDR3 region has the DNA TGTGCCAGCTGCGAAGCGGGAGTGGACGAGCAGTACTTC.

The genes are TRBV28 and TRBJ2-7; 7 nucleotides match TRBD1. CDR3 length equals 16 residues. Germline V gene sequence: CDR1 MDHEN, CDR2 SYDVKM. V lost 1 base, J lost 2 bases, and 8 bases stayed unmatched. CDR3 in amino acids: CASSLYGRGIPYEQYF. The DNA of the CDR3 is TGTGCCAGCAGTTTATACGGCAGGGGGATCCCCTACGAGCAGTACTTC.